This is a list of T cell receptor beta chains from one sample in a study of blood T cells in healthy people across ages. A single record per CDR3 protein comes from TCRdb applying MiXCR to the 5' RACE reads. The sample holds 780,000 or so distinct CDR3 sequences, roughly three fifths seen once. The material sequenced was blood. The receptor set was obtained from a man in his forties in good health. Both conserved end residues are part of each CDR3. Each record gives: CDR3 DNA, CDR3 protein, clone size, V gene, J gene, D gene. A D gene is named only where the DNA matches it firmly. Not every row has a clone size; where given, it reads once, few, many or a size class.

TGCGCCAGCAGCCAAGAGTGGCGGGAGCAGGATGAGCAGTTCTTC	CASSQEWREQDEQFF	few	TRBV4-1	TRBJ2-1	TRBD2
TGTGCCAGCAGTTTCACAGGGGGCTTGCCCAATGAGCAGTTCTTC	CASSFTGGLPNEQFF	-	TRBV7-3	TRBJ2-1	TRBD1
TGCGCCAGCGCTGGCCTTAACTATGGCTACACCTTC	CASAGLNYGYTF	-	TRBV5-1	TRBJ1-2	-
TGTGCCAGCAGCCCAGATGGGGGACTAGCGGAGACCCAGTACTTC	CASSPDGGLAETQYF	-	TRBV7-9	TRBJ2-5	TRBD2
TGCAGTGCTAGAGACCCAGCGGGGAGGTTGGATACGCAGTATTTT	CSARDPAGRLDTQYF	-	TRBV20-1	TRBJ2-3	TRBD2
TGCAGCGCCTTGAATCTCATCTTAGCCAAAAACATTCAGTACTTC	CSALNLILAKNIQYF	few	TRBV29-1	TRBJ2-4	-
TGTGCCAGCAGCCCCCGGGACAGGGCATTCTATGGCTACACCTTC	CASSPRDRAFYGYTF	-	TRBV3-1	TRBJ1-2	TRBD1
TGTGCCAGCAGCGTCTTCAACGAGGGAAATTCACCCCTCCACTTT	CASSVFNEGNSPLHF	-	TRBV13	TRBJ1-6	-
TGTGCCAGCAGCTTAGGGACCTTCCCACAGTATTTT	CASSLGTFPQYF	-	TRBV7-2	TRBJ2-3	-
TGCGCCAGCAGCCAAGATCAGGCTGCAGGGTGGTACGAGCAGTACTTC	CASSQDQAAGWYEQYF	-	TRBV4-1	TRBJ2-7	-
TGCGCCAGCAGCCTAACCGCGACAGGGGGCGTAGGTGGCTACACCTTC	CASSLTATGGVGGYTF	-	TRBV5-1	TRBJ1-2	TRBD1
TGTGCCAGCAGTCCCCCGGCCGGGACTTGGCAGTTCTTC	CASSPPAGTWQFF	-	TRBV28	TRBJ2-1	-
TGTGCCAGCAGAAACGAGGGCTCTGGGGCCAACGTCCTGACTTTC	CASRNEGSGANVLTF	-	TRBV6-5	TRBJ2-6	-
TGTGCCACCAGCAGAGATTACCAGGGAATAGACGAGCAGTACTTC	CATSRDYQGIDEQYF	few	TRBV15	TRBJ2-7	-
TGTGCCAGCAGGGACAATCAGCCCCAGCATTTT	CASRDNQPQHF	few	TRBV21-1	TRBJ1-5	-
TGTGCCAGCAGTTTATTAGGGATTGGGGAGCAGTACTTC	CASSLLGIGEQYF	-	TRBV28	TRBJ2-7	-
TGTGCCAGCAGCCCCGTAGCGGGAGGGAACTACGAGCAGTACTTC	CASSPVAGGNYEQYF	-	TRBV5-5	TRBJ2-7	TRBD2
TGCAGTGCTAGTCGCAGCAATGAGCAGTACTTC	CSASRSNEQYF	-	TRBV20-1	TRBJ2-5	-
TGTGCCAGCAGTTTAGACCCCTATTCACCCCTCCACTTT	CASSLDPYSPLHF	-	TRBV27	TRBJ1-6	-
TGTGCTAGTGCCATAGGAGATACGCAGTATTTT	CASAIGDTQYF	once	TRBV12-5	TRBJ2-3	-
TGTGCCAGCAGCTCCTCTTACTCCCGGGGAATGAGGCACAATGAGCAGTTCTTC	CASSSSYSRGMRHNEQFF	-	TRBV7-9	TRBJ2-1	-
TGCAGTGCTAAGGGACTAGCGGGAGTGGGAGAGACCCAGTACTTC	CSAKGLAGVGETQYF	-	TRBV20-1	TRBJ2-5	TRBD2
TGTGCCAGCAGCTCAATCGCTAGCGGGGGCTACAATGAGCAGTTCTTC	CASSSIASGGYNEQFF	few	TRBV12-3/TRBV12-4	TRBJ2-1	TRBD2
TGTGCCAGCAGCACTTCGGACGGTCCCTACAATGAGCAGTTCTTC	CASSTSDGPYNEQFF	once	TRBV7-6	TRBJ2-1	-
TGTGCCAGCAGCTCTGAACACCGGGACAGGGGCCGATACGAGCAGTACTTC	CASSSEHRDRGRYEQYF	few	TRBV7-9	TRBJ2-7	TRBD1
TGCGCCAGCAGCCAAGCGTTAGGAGTTCGGCCCCCGTTCTTC	CASSQALGVRPPFF	few	TRBV4-3	TRBJ2-1	-
TGTGCCAGCAGTTCGTCTCGGGAATTGATGCCCCGGCATTTT	CASSSSRELMPRHF	-	TRBV6-2/TRBV6-3	TRBJ1-5	-
TGCAGTTCGCCTCCCGACTCGGGAAAGACCCAGTACTTC	CSSPPDSGKTQYF	-	TRBV20-1	TRBJ2-5	-